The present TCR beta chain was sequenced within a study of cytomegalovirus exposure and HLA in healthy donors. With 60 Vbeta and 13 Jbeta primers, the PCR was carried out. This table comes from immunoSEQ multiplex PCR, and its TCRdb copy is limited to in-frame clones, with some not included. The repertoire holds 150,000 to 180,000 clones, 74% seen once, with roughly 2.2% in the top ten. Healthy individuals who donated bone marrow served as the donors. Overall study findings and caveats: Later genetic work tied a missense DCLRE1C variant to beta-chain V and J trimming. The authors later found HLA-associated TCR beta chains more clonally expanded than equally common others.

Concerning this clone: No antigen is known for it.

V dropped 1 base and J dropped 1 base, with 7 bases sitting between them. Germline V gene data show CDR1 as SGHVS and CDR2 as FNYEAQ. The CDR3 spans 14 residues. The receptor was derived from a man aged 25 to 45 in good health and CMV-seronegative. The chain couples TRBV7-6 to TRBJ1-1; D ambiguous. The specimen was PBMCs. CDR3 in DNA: TGTGCCAGCAGCTTAGGGGCGTCGAACACTGAAGCTTTCTTT. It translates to CASSLGASNTEAFF. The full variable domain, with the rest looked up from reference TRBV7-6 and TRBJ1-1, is GAGVSQSPRYKVTKRGQDVALRCDPISGHVSLYWYRQALGQGPEFLTYFNYEAQQDKSGLPNDRFSAERPEGSISTLTIQRTEQRDSAMYRCASSLGASNTEAFFGQGTRLTVV.